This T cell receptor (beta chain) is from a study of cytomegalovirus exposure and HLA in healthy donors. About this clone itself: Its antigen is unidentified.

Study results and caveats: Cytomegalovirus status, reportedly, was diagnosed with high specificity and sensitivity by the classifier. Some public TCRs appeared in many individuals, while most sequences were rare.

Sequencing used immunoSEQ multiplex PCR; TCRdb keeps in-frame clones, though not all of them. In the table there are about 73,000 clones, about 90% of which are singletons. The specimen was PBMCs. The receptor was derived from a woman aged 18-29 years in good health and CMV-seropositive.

DNA for the CDR3: TGTGCCAGCAGTTTGACTAGCCCCGGGGAGCTGTTTTTT. It specifies CASSLTSPGELFF. The rearrangement joins TRBV6-5 to TRBJ2-2; 7 bases map to TRBD2. V trimming: 4 bases; J trimming: 6 bases; junction bases outside the gene matches: 2. There are 13 residues in the CDR3. CDR1 and CDR2 from the germline V gene are MNHEY and SVGAGI.